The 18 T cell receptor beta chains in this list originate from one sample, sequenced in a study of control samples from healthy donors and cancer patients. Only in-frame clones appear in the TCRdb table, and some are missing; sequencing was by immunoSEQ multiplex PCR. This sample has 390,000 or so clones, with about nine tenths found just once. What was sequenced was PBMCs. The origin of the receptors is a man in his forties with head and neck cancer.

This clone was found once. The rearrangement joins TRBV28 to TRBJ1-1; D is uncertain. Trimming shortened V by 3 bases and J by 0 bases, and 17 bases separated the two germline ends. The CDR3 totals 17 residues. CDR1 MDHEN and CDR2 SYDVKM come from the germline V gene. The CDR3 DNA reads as TGTGCCAGCAGTTTCACGCTTTCGGCTCGGCTGAACACTGAAGCTTTCTTT. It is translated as CASSFTLSARLNTEAFF. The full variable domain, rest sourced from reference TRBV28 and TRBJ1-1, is DVKVTQSSRYLVKRTGEKVFLECVQDMDHENMFWYRQDPGLGLRLIYFSYDVKMKEKGDIPEGYSVSREKKERFSLILESASTNQTSMYLCASSFTLSARLNTEAFFGQGTRLTVV.

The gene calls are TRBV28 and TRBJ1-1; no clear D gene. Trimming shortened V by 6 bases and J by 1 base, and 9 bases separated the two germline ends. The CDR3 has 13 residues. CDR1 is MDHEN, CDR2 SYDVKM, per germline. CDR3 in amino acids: CASSRVENTEAFF. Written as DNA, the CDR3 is TGTGCCAGCAGCAGAGTGGAGAACACTGAAGCTTTCTTT.

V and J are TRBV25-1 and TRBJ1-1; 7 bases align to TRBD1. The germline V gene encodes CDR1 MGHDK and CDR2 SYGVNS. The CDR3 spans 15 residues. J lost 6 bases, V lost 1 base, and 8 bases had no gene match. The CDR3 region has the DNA TGTGCCAGCAGTGAATGGGGCAGGGGGACCCCTGAAGCTTTCTTT. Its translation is CASSEWGRGTPEAFF.

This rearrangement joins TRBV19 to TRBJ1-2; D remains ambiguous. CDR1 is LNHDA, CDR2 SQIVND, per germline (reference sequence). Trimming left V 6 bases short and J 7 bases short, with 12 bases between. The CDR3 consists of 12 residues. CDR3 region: CASSSMITGYTF. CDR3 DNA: TGTGCCAGTAGCAGTATGATAACTGGCTACACCTTC.

CDR3 DNA: TGTGCCAGCAGCCAGAAACCTACGGGACGGGCCTACGAGCAGTACTTC. Translating gives CASSQKPTGRAYEQYF. The chain joins TRBV14 to TRBJ2-7; the D call may be TRBD1 or TRBD2 (5 bases each). The germline V gene encodes CDR1 SGHDN and CDR2 FVKESK. This CDR3 has 16 amino acids. V lost 3 bases to trimming and J lost 2 bases, with 17 bases between them.

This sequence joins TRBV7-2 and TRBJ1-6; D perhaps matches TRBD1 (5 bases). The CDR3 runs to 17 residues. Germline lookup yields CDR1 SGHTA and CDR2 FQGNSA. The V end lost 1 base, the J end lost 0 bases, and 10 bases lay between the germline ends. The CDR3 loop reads CASSLGWGSSYNSPLHF. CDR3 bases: TGTGCCAGCAGCTTAGGTTGGGGGAGCTCCTATAATTCACCCCTCCACTTT.

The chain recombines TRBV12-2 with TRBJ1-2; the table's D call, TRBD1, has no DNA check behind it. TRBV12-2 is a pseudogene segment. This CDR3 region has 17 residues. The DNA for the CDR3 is TGTGCAAGTCGCTTGGAGGGAGACAGGGTACCAGGCTATGGCTACACCTTC. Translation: CASRLEGDRVPGYGYTF.

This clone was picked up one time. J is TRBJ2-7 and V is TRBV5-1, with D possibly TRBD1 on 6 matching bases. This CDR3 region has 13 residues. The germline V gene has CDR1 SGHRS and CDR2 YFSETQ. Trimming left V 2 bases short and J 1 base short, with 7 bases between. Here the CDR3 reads CASSLTGSYEQYF. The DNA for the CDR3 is TGCGCCAGCAGCTTAACAGGGTCCTACGAGCAGTACTTC.

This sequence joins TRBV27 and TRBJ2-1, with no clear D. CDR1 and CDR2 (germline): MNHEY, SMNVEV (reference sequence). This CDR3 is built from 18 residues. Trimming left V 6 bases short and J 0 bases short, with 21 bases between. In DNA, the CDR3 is TGTGCCAGCAGCCAACCTTCAGGACGGAAGAGCTCCTACAATGAGCAGTTCTTC. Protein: CASSQPSGRKSSYNEQFF.

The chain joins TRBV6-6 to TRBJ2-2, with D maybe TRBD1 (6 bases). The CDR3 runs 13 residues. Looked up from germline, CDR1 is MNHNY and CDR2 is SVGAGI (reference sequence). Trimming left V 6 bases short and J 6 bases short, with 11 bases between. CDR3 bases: TGTGCCAGCAGCCAGGGGATTCCCGGGGAGCTGTTTTTT. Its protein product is CASSQGIPGELFF.

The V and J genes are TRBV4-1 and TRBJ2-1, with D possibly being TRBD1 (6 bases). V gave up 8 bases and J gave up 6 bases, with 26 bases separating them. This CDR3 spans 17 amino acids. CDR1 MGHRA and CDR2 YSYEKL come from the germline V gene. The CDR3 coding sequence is TGCGCCAGCCGAGGACAGTACGCCAAGATACGGAGCAATGAGCAGTTCTTC. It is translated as CASRGQYAKIRSNEQFF.

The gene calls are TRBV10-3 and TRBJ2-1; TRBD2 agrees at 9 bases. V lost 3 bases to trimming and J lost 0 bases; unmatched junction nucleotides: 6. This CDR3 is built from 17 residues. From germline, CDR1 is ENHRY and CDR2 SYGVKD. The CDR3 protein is CAISESSREGSYNEQFF. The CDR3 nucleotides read TGTGCCATCAGTGAATCCTCGCGGGAGGGCTCCTACAATGAGCAGTTCTTC.

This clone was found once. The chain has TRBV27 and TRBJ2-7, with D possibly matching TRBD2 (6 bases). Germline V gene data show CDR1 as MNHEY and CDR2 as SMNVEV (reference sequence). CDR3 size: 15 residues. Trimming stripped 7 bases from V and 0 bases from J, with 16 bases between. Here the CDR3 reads CASTMAGSASYEQYF. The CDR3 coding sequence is TGTGCCAGCACCATGGCCGGGAGCGCCTCCTACGAGCAGTACTTC.

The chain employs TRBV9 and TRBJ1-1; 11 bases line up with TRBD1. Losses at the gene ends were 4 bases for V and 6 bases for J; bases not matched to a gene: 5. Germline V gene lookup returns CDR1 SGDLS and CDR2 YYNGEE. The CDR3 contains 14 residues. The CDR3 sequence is CASSRGQGAPEAFF. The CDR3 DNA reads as TGTGCCAGCAGCCGAGGACAGGGGGCCCCTGAAGCTTTCTTT.

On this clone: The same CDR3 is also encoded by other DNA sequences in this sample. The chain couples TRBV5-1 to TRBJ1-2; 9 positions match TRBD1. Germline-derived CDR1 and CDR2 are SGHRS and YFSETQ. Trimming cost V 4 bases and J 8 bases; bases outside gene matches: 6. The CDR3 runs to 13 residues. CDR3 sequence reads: CASSGGQGRGYTF. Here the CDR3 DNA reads TGCGCCAGCAGCGGGGGACAGGGTAGGGGCTACACCTTC.

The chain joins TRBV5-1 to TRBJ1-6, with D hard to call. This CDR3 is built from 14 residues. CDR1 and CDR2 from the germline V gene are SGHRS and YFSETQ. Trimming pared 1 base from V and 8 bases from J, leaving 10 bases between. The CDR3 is CASSLSSSYSPLHF. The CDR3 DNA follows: TGCGCCAGCAGCTTGTCCTCCAGTTATTCACCCCTCCACTTT.

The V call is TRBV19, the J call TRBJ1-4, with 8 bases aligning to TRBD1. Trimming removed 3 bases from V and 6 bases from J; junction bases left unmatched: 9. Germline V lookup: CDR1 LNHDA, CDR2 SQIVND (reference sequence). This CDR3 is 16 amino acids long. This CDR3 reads CASSMWVLDRDEKLFF. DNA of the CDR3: TGTGCCAGTAGTATGTGGGTCTTGGACAGGGATGAAAAACTGTTTTTT.

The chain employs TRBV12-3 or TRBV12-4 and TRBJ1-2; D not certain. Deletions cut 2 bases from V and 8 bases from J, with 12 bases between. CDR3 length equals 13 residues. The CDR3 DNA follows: TGTGCCAGCAGTTTATACGCGGATGTGGGCTACACCTTC. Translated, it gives CASSLYADVGYTF.